In its sample, the clone carrying this TCR beta chain was seen a few times. The target antigen is unknown. CDR3 length: 17 amino acids. V lost 3 bases and J 0 bases, leaving 16 bases between the germline ends. The V gene's germline CDR1 is SGHVS and CDR2 FQNEAQ. This sample is part of a study of blood T cells in healthy people across ages. In the study overall: Template switching picked up about one barcoded beta molecule for each two T cells. Whole-study results and caveats: A roughly linear age-dependent decrease characterized TCR beta diversity per million T cells.

The second PCR ran about 7 to 12 cycles with a sample-barcoded 5' primer and J-beta primers. Any given sample supplied a minimum of 2.5 million CDR3-containing paired-end reads. TCRdb re-called the 5' RACE reads through MiXCR, storing one row per CDR3 protein. Of 630,000 or so distinct CDR3 sequences detected, approximately 30% appear once; the ten largest clones hold 15% to 19%. The sample taken for sequencing was blood. The chain carries TRBV7-8 and TRBJ2-3, with D perhaps matching TRBD1 (5 bases). The TCR sequence derives from a woman of 80 years or more in good health. CDR3 DNA: TGTGCCAGCAGCTTTCGCTCTGACAGATTTAGCACAGATACGCAGTATTTT. It translates to CASSFRSDRFSTDTQYF.